This TCR beta chain came from a study of cytomegalovirus exposure and HLA in healthy donors. General observations from the study: An analysis done earlier found most TCR beta V segments productive about 87% or about 30% of the time. In a later analysis, at a false discovery rate of 0.05, roughly 17,000 TCR beta sequences were associated with HLA alleles. One variant, a missense change in DCLRE1C, was linked in a later analysis to TCR beta V- and J-gene trimming.

The PCR ran on 60 Vbeta and 13 Jbeta primers. Assay: immunoSEQ multiplex PCR; the TCRdb copy retains only in-frame clones and omits some. The sample yields more than 150,000 clones, roughly four fifths seen once. For this clone: Its specificity is unknown.

Material for sequencing was PBMCs. This sequence was found in a middle-aged man in good health and CMV-seronegative.

CDR3 amino acids: CASSPLTGTMLNTQYF. The CDR3 DNA reads as TGTGCCAGCAGCCCTCTGACAGGGACAATGTTGAATACGCAGTATTTT. V is TRBV7-6 and J is TRBJ2-3; 7 nucleotides match TRBD1. Germline values: CDR1 SGHVS, CDR2 FNYEAQ. Germline trimming cut 5 bases from V and 7 bases from J; bases unmatched to any gene: 15. CDR3 length equals 16 residues.